The rows below give T cell receptor beta chains drawn from one sample of a study of T-cell reconstitution after alpha-beta-depleted transplantation in children. TCRdb reprocessed the PCR reads with MiXCR, giving one entry per CDR3 protein. This table holds almost 500,000 distinct CDR3 sequences, about 10% found once. This material consisted of PBMCs, taken before TCRalphabeta/CD19-depleted stem cell transplant. These receptors originate from a child aged 2-15 years with inherited bone marrow failure, due to receive a stem cell transplant. CDR3s leave out the opening cysteine and the closing phenylalanine or tryptophan. A row's size may be missing; if present it is once, few, many or a size class.

clone size: few; J gene: TRBJ2-1; V gene: TRBV11-2; CDR3 protein: ASSRLAGGPEQF
clone size: many; J gene: TRBJ1-6; V gene: TRBV6-5; CDR3 protein: ASRSGVNSPLH
clone size: many; J gene: TRBJ2-3; V gene: TRBV4-3; CDR3 protein: ASSPLEGHTDTQY
clone size: many; J gene: TRBJ2-7; V gene: TRBV11-1; CDR3 protein: ASSQGPTESLGFYEQY
clone size: many; J gene: TRBJ2-7; V gene: TRBV20-1; CDR3 protein: SATGHVRTYEQY
clone size: many; J gene: TRBJ2-7; V gene: TRBV28; CDR3 protein: ASRPTGVYEQY
clone size: many; J gene: TRBJ2-3; V gene: TRBV7-9; CDR3 protein: ASSWDRYTDTQY
clone size: many; J gene: TRBJ2-7; V gene: TRBV28; CDR3 protein: ASSYPGGSSYEQY
clone size: many; J gene: TRBJ2-7; V gene: TRBV4-3; CDR3 protein: ASSRDGQGDYEQY
clone size: many; J gene: TRBJ1-5; V gene: TRBV10-3; CDR3 protein: AISGSHSNQPQH
clone size: many; J gene: TRBJ1-6; V gene: TRBV20-1; CDR3 protein: SAIMGTSPLH
clone size: many; J gene: TRBJ2-6; V gene: TRBV20-1; CDR3 protein: SASGQGTVSGANVLT
clone size: -; J gene: TRBJ2-1; V gene: TRBV30; CDR3 protein: AWSVSAGGLPQQF
clone size: many; J gene: TRBJ2-7; V gene: TRBV15; CDR3 protein: ATHKQGPSYEQY
clone size: -; J gene: TRBJ2-3; V gene: TRBV5-4; CDR3 protein: ASSLRQGPGNTQY
clone size: many; J gene: TRBJ1-1; V gene: TRBV7-9; CDR3 protein: ASSLVQGRTEAF
clone size: few; J gene: TRBJ2-1; V gene: TRBV3-1; CDR3 protein: ASSQVISNEQF
clone size: -; J gene: TRBJ1-5; V gene: TRBV12-3/TRBV12-4; CDR3 protein: ASSSRTPFRNQPQH
clone size: few; J gene: TRBJ2-7; V gene: TRBV7-9; CDR3 protein: ATEEGAYEQY
clone size: few; J gene: TRBJ1-2; V gene: TRBV6-5; CDR3 protein: ASSYSKAGQGGGYT
clone size: many; J gene: TRBJ2-1; V gene: TRBV27; CDR3 protein: ASSPTSFSSYNEQF
clone size: few; J gene: TRBJ1-1; V gene: TRBV7-9; CDR3 protein: ASSAGVITEAF
clone size: many; J gene: TRBJ2-2; V gene: TRBV3-1; CDR3 protein: ASSQDLNSGELF
clone size: -; J gene: TRBJ2-1; V gene: TRBV5-1; CDR3 protein: ASSFRLAGGNEQI
clone size: many; J gene: TRBJ2-2; V gene: TRBV25-1; CDR3 protein: ASSEWGAVTGELF
clone size: -; J gene: TRBJ2-7; V gene: TRBV20-1; CDR3 protein: SASRTVDYEQY
clone size: many; J gene: TRBJ2-2; V gene: TRBV30; CDR3 protein: ARRGGMNTGELF
clone size: many; J gene: TRBJ2-1; V gene: TRBV5-4; CDR3 protein: ASSLSASDEQF
clone size: -; J gene: TRBJ2-1; V gene: TRBV12-2; CDR3 protein: ASRLENDRGRTFGQF
clone size: many; J gene: TRBJ1-2; V gene: TRBV5-1; CDR3 protein: ASSFQTGDGYT
clone size: many; J gene: TRBJ2-7; V gene: TRBV6-1; CDR3 protein: ASSRGQGLYEQY
clone size: many; J gene: TRBJ2-5; V gene: TRBV6-5; CDR3 protein: ASSYSIVGGGQETQY
clone size: many; J gene: TRBJ2-3; V gene: TRBV12-3/TRBV12-4; CDR3 protein: ASSSRWGGADTQY
clone size: many; J gene: TRBJ2-7; V gene: TRBV5-1; CDR3 protein: ASSWDGQGANEQY
clone size: many; J gene: TRBJ2-1; V gene: TRBV5-1; CDR3 protein: ASSPGPSWTRDEQF
clone size: few; J gene: TRBJ2-7; V gene: TRBV5-1; CDR3 protein: ASSLAGQIYEQY